These 25 T cell receptor beta chains originate from one sample sequenced in a study of a mutant IDH1 vaccine in newly diagnosed glioma. The table came from immunoSEQ multiplex PCR; TCRdb's copy has only in-frame clones and leaves some out. The sample consists of about 75,000 clones, more than 85% of them appearing once. Time point specified: week 5, during vaccination. The investigators gave 300 ug of mutant IDH1 20-mer peptide in each vaccine dose, together with topical imiquimod. No antigen has been identified for these receptors. The sample in question was PBMCs, obtained from a glioma patient whose treatment included an IDH1 peptide vaccine. These receptors came from a woman aged 50 to 60 with glioma.

The J gene is TRBJ2-2, the V gene TRBV21-1; TRBD1, the D gene given by the table, was not confirmed from the DNA. TRBV21-1 is a pseudogene locus. This CDR3 region has 14 residues. Here the CDR3 DNA reads TGTGCCAGCAGCACCGACATGAACACCGGGGAGCTGTTTTTT. Amino acid sequence: CASSTDMNTGELFF.

The chain has TRBV6-5 and TRBJ2-7, with D hard to call. Germline V lookup: CDR1 MNHEY, CDR2 SVGAGI. The CDR3 has 13 amino acids. V was clipped by 8 bases and J by 2 bases, with 13 bases between them. Written as DNA, the CDR3 is TGTGCCAGCGAGCAACCCTCCACCTACGAGCAGTACTTC. Residues: CASEQPSTYEQYF.

This sequence joins TRBV2 and TRBJ1-5; 12 bases fit TRBD1. Germline V lookup: CDR1 SNHLY, CDR2 FYNNEI. V was pared by 7 bases and J by 4 bases, with 11 bases of the junction left unmatched. This CDR3 is 17 amino acids long. Here the CDR3 DNA reads TGTGCCAGCAATCCCGGGACAGGGGGCGGATTAAATCAGCCCCAGCATTTT. Translated: CASNPGTGGGLNQPQHF.

The chain links TRBV4-1 to TRBJ2-7; 12 bases agree with TRBD1. The CDR3 is 15 amino acids. Germline V CDR1 and CDR2: MGHRA, YSYEKL. Trimming at V came to 3 bases and at J to 1 base, leaving 1 base not matched to a gene. The CDR3 coding sequence is TGCGCCAGCAGCCAGGGACAGGGGGCATCCTACGAGCAGTACTTC. Amino acids: CASSQGQGASYEQYF.

This clone was observed a single time. The chain couples TRBV11-3 to TRBJ2-1; 10 bases align to TRBD1. The CDR3 has 16 amino acids. Germline trimming cut 1 base from V and 7 bases from J; bases unmatched to any gene: 7. Germline V gene sequence: CDR1 SGHNT, CDR2 YENEEA. DNA of the CDR3: TGTGCCAGCAGCTTAGCAACCGGGACAGGGGTAAATGAGCAGTTCTTC. Amino acids: CASSLATGTGVNEQFF.

The chain is built from TRBV19 and TRBJ1-5; D not certain. CDR3 length equals 10 residues. Germline V gene data show CDR1 as LNHDA and CDR2 as SQIVND (reference sequence). Trimming left V 6 bases short and J 11 bases short, with 8 bases between. The CDR3 region is CASRGKAQHF. The CDR3 coding sequence is TGTGCCAGTAGAGGGAAGGCCCAGCATTTT.

This sequence joins TRBV27 and TRBJ2-7; the D is unclear. V was shortened by 5 bases and J by 2 bases, with 13 bases between the two germline ends. The CDR3 is made up of 14 amino acids. Germline values: CDR1 MNHEY, CDR2 SMNVEV (reference sequence). The CDR3 sequence: CASSPSLVPYEQYF. The CDR3 DNA is TGTGCCAGCAGTCCCTCCCTCGTCCCCTACGAGCAGTACTTC.

The rearrangement links TRBV7-9 to TRBJ1-4, with 8 bases fitting TRBD1. With V trimmed by 5 bases and J by 0 bases, 2 bases remained unmatched. The germline V gene has CDR1 SEHNR and CDR2 FQNEAQ (reference sequence). The CDR3 has 15 residues. The CDR3 DNA reads as TGTGCCAGCAGCCCACAGGGGGCAACTAATGAAAAACTGTTTTTT. Its protein is CASSPQGATNEKLFF.

This CDR3 is CASSLGNYGYTF. The CDR3 coding sequence is TGTGCCAGCAGCTTAGGGAACTATGGCTACACCTTC. The chain employs TRBV11-2 and TRBJ1-2, with unresolved D. Trimming stripped 1 base from V and 2 bases from J, with 2 bases between. The CDR3 runs 12 residues. Germline V gene lookup returns CDR1 SGHAT and CDR2 FQNNGV.

In this sample, this clone turned up a few times. V and J are TRBV5-1 and TRBJ1-4; D is unresolved. Germline values: CDR1 SGHRS, CDR2 YFSETQ. V was pared by 5 bases and J by 7 bases, with 15 bases between. CDR3 length equals 14 residues. The CDR3 DNA reads as TGCGCCAGCAGTCCCTCCGCAACAATTGAAAAACTGTTTTTT. As protein: CASSPSATIEKLFF.

This sequence joins TRBV5-8 and TRBJ2-7; perhaps D is TRBD1 or TRBD2 (5 bases each). Trimming left V 10 bases short and J 0 bases short, with 14 bases between. The CDR3 has 13 amino acids. Germline V gene lookup returns CDR1 SGHTS and CDR2 YDEGEE. In DNA form, the CDR3 reads TGTGCCGAGGGATTCGGGGCCTCCTACGAGCAGTACTTC. Protein sequence: CAEGFGASYEQYF.

This chain links TRBV29-1 with TRBJ2-5, with no clear D. The closer fit of TRBJ2-7 to the DNA end suggests the J call may be wrong. The CDR3 loop spans 11 amino acids. The V gene's germline CDR1 is SQVTM and CDR2 ANQGSEA. The CDR3 region is CSAGTPYEQYF. CDR3 nucleotide sequence: TGCAGCGCCGGAACACCCTACGAGCAGTACTTC.

As to this clone: Other DNA sequences in this specimen translate into the identical CDR3. The chain recombines TRBV18 with TRBJ2-1; TRBD1 aligns across 8 bases. The germline V gene has CDR1 KGHSH and CDR2 LQKENI. V lost 3 bases and J lost 5; bases outside the gene matches: 6. The CDR3 runs 15 residues. Here the CDR3 reads CASSPGQGANNEQFF. CDR3 coding DNA: TGTGCCAGCTCACCCGGACAGGGCGCAAACAATGAGCAGTTCTTC.

V and J are TRBV29-1 and TRBJ2-1; D remains ambiguous. CDR3 length: 13 amino acids. The germline gives CDR1 SQVTM, CDR2 ANQGSEA. With 3 bases removed from V and 1 base from J, the gap between germline ends came to 7 bases. In nucleotides, the CDR3 is TGCAGCGTTGAGGGTCCGTCCTACAATGAGCAGTTCTTC. Protein product: CSVEGPSYNEQFF.

Only one count was recorded for this clone. The chain employs TRBV10-2 and TRBJ2-3, with D perhaps TRBD1 (5 bases). The V end was cut by 3 bases, the J end by 7 bases, with 11 bases between. CDR1 and CDR2 (germline): WSHSY, SAAADI. The CDR3 runs 13 residues. The CDR3 reads CASSEQEPNTQYF. The DNA of the CDR3 is TGCGCCAGCAGTGAACAGGAACCAAATACGCAGTATTTT.

The chain is built from TRBV6-6 and TRBJ2-3; 9 bases fit TRBD2. The trim removed 6 bases at V and 5 bases at J, leaving 9 bases unmatched. The germline CDR1 and CDR2 sequences are MNHNY and SVGAGI (reference sequence). The CDR3 extends over 15 amino acids. CDR3 loop: CASRRSGRGGDTQYF. In DNA form, the CDR3 reads TGTGCCAGCAGACGTAGCGGGAGAGGGGGAGATACGCAGTATTTT.

The V call is TRBV7-9, the J call TRBJ1-4; 9 bases are shared with TRBD1. The CDR3 consists of 14 residues. The germline V gene encodes CDR1 SEHNR and CDR2 FQNEAQ (reference sequence). The V gene end was trimmed by 5 bases and the J gene end by 8 bases; junction bases not matched to a gene: 6. CDR3 sequence (DNA): TGTGCCAGCAGCAACCGACAGGGGGAGGAAAAACTGTTTTTT. It specifies CASSNRQGEEKLFF.

The rearrangement links TRBV2 to TRBJ1-1; no reliable D call. The germline V gene has CDR1 SNHLY and CDR2 FYNNEI. The V end lost 8 bases, the J end lost 2 bases, and 12 bases lay between the germline ends. There are 13 residues in the CDR3. The CDR3 region has the DNA TGTGCCAGCTCCATAGGGCCTAACACTGAAGCTTTCTTT. Protein product: CASSIGPNTEAFF.

The chain carries TRBV28 and TRBJ2-5; TRBD2 agrees at 7 bases. V lost 6 bases and J lost 2; bases outside the gene matches: 6. This CDR3 comprises 14 residues. Germline CDR1 is MDHEN and CDR2 is SYDVKM. The CDR3 region is CASSASGGQETQYF. The CDR3 DNA follows: TGTGCCAGCAGCGCTAGCGGAGGACAAGAGACCCAGTACTTC. The complete variable domain, with remaining parts taken from reference TRBV28 and TRBJ2-5, reads DVKVTQSSRYLVKRTGEKVFLECVQDMDHENMFWYRQDPGLGLRLIYFSYDVKMKEKGDIPEGYSVSREKKERFSLILESASTNQTSMYLCASSASGGQETQYFGPGTRLLVL.

The chain links TRBV9 to TRBJ2-3; 11 bases are shared with TRBD2. CDR3 length: 18 amino acids. V was pared by 4 bases and J by 4 bases, with 14 bases of the junction left unmatched. Germline lookup yields CDR1 SGDLS and CDR2 YYNGEE. The CDR3 sequence: CASSHSGRAVGGADTQYF. In DNA form, the CDR3 reads TGTGCCAGCAGCCATAGCGGGAGGGCCGTAGGAGGAGCAGATACGCAGTATTTT. Full variable domain (remainder filled in from reference TRBV9 and TRBJ2-3): DSGVTQTPKHLITATGQRVTLRCSPRSGDLSVYWYQQSLDQGLQFLIQYYNGEERAKGNILERFSAQQFPDLHSELNLSSLELGDSALYFCASSHSGRAVGGADTQYFGPGTRLTVL.

The chain has TRBV9 and TRBJ2-3; TRBD2 aligns across 11 bases. This CDR3 is built from 15 residues. The V gene's germline CDR1 is SGDLS and CDR2 YYNGEE. V shed 0 bases and J 4 bases; nucleotides not matched to a gene: 1. The CDR3 is CASSVVGLAADTQYF. The CDR3 nucleotides are TGTGCCAGCAGCGTAGTGGGACTAGCGGCAGATACGCAGTATTTT.

The rearrangement uses TRBV5-4 and TRBJ2-5, with TRBD2 matching over 7 bases. The ends lost 1 base at V and 0 bases at J; junction bases unmatched: 3. This CDR3 comprises 15 residues. From germline, CDR1 is SGHNT and CDR2 YYREEE (reference sequence). CDR3 nucleotides: TGTGCCAGCAGCTTGCCTAGCGGCTACCAAGAGACCCAGTACTTC. This sequence encodes CASSLPSGYQETQYF.

This sequence joins TRBV5-4 and TRBJ1-1; D is ambiguous. V dropped 0 bases and J dropped 0 bases, with 9 bases sitting between them. Germline CDR1 SGHNT, CDR2 YYREEE (reference sequence). The CDR3 length is 15 residues. The CDR3 loop is CASSLARTVNTEAFF. The CDR3 nucleotides are TGTGCCAGCAGCTTGGCCCGGACGGTGAACACTGAAGCTTTCTTT.

This CDR3 is CAISGAGQGWNEQFF. In nucleotides, the CDR3 is TGTGCCATCAGTGGGGCGGGACAGGGTTGGAATGAGCAGTTCTTC. The J gene is TRBJ2-1, the V gene TRBV10-3, with 9 bases that match TRBD1. This CDR3 region has 15 residues. The V and J ends lost 4 bases and 7 bases, in that order; junction bases with no gene match: 8. Germline values: CDR1 ENHRY, CDR2 SYGVKD.

This clone was seen a few times. The chain has TRBV7-2 and TRBJ1-1; 10 nucleotides line up with TRBD1. Germline-derived CDR1 and CDR2 are SGHTA and FQGNSA. The junction had 2 bases not matched to a gene; V was cut back by 5 bases and J by 8 bases. The CDR3 has 12 residues. The CDR3 reads CASSKGQGEAFF. CDR3 DNA: TGTGCCAGCAGCAAGGGACAGGGGGAAGCTTTCTTT.